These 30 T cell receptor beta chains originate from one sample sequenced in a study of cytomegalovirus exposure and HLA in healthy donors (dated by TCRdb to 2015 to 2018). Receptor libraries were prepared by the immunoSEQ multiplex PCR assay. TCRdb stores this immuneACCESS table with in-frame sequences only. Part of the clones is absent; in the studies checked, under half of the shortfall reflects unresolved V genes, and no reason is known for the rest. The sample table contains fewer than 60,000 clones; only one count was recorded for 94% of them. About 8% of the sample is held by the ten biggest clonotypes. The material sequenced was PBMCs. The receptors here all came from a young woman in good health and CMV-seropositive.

The CDR3 DNA reads TGTGCCAGCAGTGAGGTCGGGGGGCGGAACTACGAGCAGTACTTC. Translation: CASSEVGGRNYEQYF. The V gene is TRBV6-1, the J gene TRBJ2-7; a weak D match, TRBD2 (7 bases). V dropped 3 bases and J dropped 3 bases, with 15 bases sitting between them. Germline CDR1 MNHNS, CDR2 SASEGT. This CDR3 is built from 15 residues.

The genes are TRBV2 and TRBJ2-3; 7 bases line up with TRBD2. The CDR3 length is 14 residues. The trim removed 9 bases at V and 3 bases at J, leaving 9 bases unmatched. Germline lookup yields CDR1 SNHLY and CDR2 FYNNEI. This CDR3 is CASLWGEGTDTQYF. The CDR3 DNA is TGTGCCAGTCTGTGGGGGGAGGGGACAGATACGCAGTATTTT.

CDR3 sequence (DNA): TGTGCCAGCAGCGGGGGGACTAGCGGGGAGACCCAGTACTTC. This codes for CASSGGTSGETQYF. The chain carries TRBV7-8 and TRBJ2-5, with TRBD2 matching 12 bases. After removal of 5 bases from V and 5 bases from J, the junction contained 3 bases not matched to a gene. The CDR3 is made up of 14 amino acids. CDR1 SGHVS and CDR2 FQNEAQ come from the germline V gene.

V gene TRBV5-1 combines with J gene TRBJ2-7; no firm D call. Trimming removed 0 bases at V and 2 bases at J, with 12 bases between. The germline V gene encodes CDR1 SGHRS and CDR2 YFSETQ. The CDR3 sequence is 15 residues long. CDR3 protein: CASSLAPGTTYEQYF. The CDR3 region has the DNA TGCGCCAGCAGCTTGGCCCCAGGTACCACCTACGAGCAGTACTTC.

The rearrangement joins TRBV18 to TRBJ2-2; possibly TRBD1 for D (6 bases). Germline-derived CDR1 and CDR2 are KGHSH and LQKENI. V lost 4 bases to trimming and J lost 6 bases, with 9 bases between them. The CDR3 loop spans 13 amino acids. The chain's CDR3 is CASSLWTAGELFF. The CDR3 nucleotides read TGTGCCAGCTCACTTTGGACAGCCGGGGAGCTGTTTTTT.

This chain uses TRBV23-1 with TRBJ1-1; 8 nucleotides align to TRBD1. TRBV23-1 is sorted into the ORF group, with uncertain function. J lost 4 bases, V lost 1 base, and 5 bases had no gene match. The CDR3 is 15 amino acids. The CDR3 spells CASSQWGTGGTEAFF. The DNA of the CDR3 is TGCGCCAGCAGTCAATGGGGAACAGGGGGCACTGAAGCTTTCTTT.

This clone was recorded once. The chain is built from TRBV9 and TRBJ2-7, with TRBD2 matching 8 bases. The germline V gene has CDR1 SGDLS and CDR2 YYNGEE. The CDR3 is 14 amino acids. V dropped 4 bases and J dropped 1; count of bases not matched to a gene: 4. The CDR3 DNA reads TGTGCCAGCAGCTTGGCTAGCGGGTCCTACGAGCAGTACTTC. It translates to CASSLASGSYEQYF.

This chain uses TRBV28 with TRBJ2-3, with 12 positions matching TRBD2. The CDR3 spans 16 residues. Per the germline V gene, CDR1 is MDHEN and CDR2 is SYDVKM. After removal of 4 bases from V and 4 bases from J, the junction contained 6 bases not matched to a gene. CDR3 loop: CASSSRLAGVSDTQYF. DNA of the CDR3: TGTGCCAGCAGTTCCCGACTAGCGGGAGTTTCAGATACGCAGTATTTT.

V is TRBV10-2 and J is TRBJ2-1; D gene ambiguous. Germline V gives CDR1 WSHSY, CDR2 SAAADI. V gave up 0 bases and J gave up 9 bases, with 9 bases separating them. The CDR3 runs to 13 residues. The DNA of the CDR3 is TGCGCCAGCAGTGAGTCAGAGTTTTCTGAGCAGTTCTTC. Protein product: CASSESEFSEQFF.

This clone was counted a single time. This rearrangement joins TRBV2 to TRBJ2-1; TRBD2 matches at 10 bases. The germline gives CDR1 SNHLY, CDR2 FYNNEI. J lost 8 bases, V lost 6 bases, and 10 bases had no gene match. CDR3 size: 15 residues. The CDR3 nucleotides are TGTGCCAGCAGGGAACTAGCGGGATATCTCGATGAGCAGTTCTTC. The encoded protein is CASRELAGYLDEQFF.

CDR3 nucleotides: TGTGCCTGGAGAAAGACAGGGGTCTCCTACGAGCAGTACTTC. This sequence encodes CAWRKTGVSYEQYF. The chain employs TRBV30 and TRBJ2-7; 8 bases are shared with TRBD1. The CDR3 loop spans 14 amino acids. Trimming cost V 3 bases and J 0 bases; bases outside gene matches: 4. Germline-derived CDR1 and CDR2 are GTSNPN and SVGIG (reference sequence).

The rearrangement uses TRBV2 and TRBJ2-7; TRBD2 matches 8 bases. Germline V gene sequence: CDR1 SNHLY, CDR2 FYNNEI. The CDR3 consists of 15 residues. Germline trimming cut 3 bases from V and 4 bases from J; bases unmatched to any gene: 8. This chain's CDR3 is CASSDPSGSGYEQYF. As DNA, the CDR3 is TGTGCCAGCAGTGACCCCAGCGGGAGTGGTTACGAGCAGTACTTC.

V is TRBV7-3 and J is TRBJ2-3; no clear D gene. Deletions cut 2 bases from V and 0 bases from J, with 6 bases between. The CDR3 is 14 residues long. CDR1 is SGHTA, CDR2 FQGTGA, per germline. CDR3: CASSLARSTDTQYF. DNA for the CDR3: TGTGCCAGCAGCTTAGCCCGGAGCACAGATACGCAGTATTTT.

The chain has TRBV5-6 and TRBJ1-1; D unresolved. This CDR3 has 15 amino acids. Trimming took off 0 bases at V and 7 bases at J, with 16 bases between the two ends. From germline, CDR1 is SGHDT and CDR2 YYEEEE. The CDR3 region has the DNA TGTGCCAGCAGCTTGGCCCGACCCCCCTCGGGTGAAGCTTTCTTT. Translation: CASSLARPPSGEAFF.

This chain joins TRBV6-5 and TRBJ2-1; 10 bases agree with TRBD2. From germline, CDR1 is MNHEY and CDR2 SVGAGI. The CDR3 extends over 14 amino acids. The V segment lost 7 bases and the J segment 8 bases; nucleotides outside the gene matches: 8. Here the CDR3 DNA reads TGTGCCAGCAAGTTTGCTAGCGGGAGTTATGAGCAGTTCTTC. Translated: CASKFASGSYEQFF.

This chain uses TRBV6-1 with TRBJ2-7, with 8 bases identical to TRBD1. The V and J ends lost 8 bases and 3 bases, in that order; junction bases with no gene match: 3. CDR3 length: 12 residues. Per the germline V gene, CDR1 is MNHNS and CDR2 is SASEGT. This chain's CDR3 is CASHRGNYEQYF. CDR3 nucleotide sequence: TGTGCCAGCCACAGGGGGAACTACGAGCAGTACTTC.

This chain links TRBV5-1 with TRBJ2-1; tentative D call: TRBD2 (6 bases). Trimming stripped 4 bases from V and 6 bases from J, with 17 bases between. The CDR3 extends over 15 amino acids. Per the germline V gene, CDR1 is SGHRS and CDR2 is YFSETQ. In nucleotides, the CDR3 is TGCGCCAGCAGCCTTTCCGGAGGGCGGAGCAATGAGCAGTTCTTC. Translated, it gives CASSLSGGRSNEQFF.

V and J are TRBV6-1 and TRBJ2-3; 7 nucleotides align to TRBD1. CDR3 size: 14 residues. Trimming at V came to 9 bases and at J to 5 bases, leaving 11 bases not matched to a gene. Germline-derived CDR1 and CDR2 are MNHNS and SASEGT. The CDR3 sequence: CASRTGQSVDTQYF. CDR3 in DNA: TGTGCCAGTCGGACAGGCCAGTCGGTAGATACGCAGTATTTT.

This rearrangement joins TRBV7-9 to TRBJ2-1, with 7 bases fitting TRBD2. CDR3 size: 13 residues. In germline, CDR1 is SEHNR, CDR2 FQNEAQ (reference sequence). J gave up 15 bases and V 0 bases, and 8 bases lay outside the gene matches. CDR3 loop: CASSLARLRETFF. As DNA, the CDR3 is TGTGCCAGCAGCTTAGCGCGTTTGCGGGAGACGTTCTTC.

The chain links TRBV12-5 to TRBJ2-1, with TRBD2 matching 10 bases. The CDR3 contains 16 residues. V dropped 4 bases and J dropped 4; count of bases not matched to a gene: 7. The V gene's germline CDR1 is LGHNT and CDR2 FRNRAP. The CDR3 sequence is CASGWTLAGAYNEQFF. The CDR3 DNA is TGTGCTAGTGGTTGGACCCTAGCGGGAGCGTACAATGAGCAGTTCTTC.

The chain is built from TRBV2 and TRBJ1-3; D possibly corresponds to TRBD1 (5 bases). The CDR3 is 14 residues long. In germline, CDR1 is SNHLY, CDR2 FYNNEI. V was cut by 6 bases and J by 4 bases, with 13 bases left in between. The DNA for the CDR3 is TGTGCCAGCAGCTTGGGGCAGGTCGGAAACACCATATATTTT. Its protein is CASSLGQVGNTIYF.

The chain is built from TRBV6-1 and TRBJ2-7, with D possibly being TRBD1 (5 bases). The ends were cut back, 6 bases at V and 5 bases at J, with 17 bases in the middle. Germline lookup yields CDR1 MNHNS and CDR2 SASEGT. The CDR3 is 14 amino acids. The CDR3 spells CASSDSALSDEQYF. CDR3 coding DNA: TGTGCCAGCAGCGACAGTGCTTTAAGCGACGAGCAGTACTTC.

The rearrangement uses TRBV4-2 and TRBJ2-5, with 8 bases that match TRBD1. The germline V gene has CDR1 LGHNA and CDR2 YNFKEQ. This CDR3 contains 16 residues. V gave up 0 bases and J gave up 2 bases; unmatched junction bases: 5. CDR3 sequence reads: CASSQDRTGQQETQYF. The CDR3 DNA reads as TGTGCCAGCAGCCAAGACCGGACAGGGCAACAAGAGACCCAGTACTTC.

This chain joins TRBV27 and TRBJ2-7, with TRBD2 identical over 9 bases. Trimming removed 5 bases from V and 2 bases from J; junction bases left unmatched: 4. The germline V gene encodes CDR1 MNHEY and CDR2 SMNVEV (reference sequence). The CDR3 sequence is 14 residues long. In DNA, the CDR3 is TGTGCCAGCAGTCAGACTAGCGGCACCTACGAGCAGTACTTC. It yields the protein CASSQTSGTYEQYF.

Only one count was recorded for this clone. CDR3 nucleotide sequence: TGTGCCAGCTCACCTACCGGACAGGGATCCTACGAGCAGTACTTC. This sequence encodes CASSPTGQGSYEQYF. The gene calls are TRBV18 and TRBJ2-7, with 8 bases matching TRBD1. CDR3 length: 15 residues. The V gene's germline CDR1 is KGHSH and CDR2 LQKENI. V lost 3 bases and J lost 1; bases outside the gene matches: 5.

The CDR3 region is CASSLRTSESSYNEQFF. CDR3 bases: TGCGCCAGCAGCCTCAGGACTAGCGAGAGCTCCTACAATGAGCAGTTCTTC. The V gene is TRBV5-1, the J gene TRBJ2-1, with 9 bases that match TRBD2. Germline CDR1 SGHRS, CDR2 YFSETQ. V was clipped by 4 bases and J by 0 bases; unmatched bases: 8. The length of the CDR3 is 17 residues.

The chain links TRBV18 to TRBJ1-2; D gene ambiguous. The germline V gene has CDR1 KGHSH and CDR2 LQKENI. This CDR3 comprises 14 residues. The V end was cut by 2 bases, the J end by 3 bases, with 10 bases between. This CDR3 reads CASSPKEADYGYTF. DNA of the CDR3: TGTGCCAGCTCACCAAAAGAGGCGGACTATGGCTACACCTTC.

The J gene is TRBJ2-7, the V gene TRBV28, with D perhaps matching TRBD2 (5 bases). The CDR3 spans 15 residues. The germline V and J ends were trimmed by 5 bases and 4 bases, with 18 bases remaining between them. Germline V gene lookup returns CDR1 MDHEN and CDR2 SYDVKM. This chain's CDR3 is CASSTPPDSTYEQYF. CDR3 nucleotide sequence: TGTGCCAGCAGTACTCCTCCGGACTCTACGTACGAGCAGTACTTC. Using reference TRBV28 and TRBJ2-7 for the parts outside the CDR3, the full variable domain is DVKVTQSSRYLVKRTGEKVFLECVQDMDHENMFWYRQDPGLGLRLIYFSYDVKMKEKGDIPEGYSVSREKKERFSLILESASTNQTSMYLCASSTPPDSTYEQYFGPGTRLTVT.

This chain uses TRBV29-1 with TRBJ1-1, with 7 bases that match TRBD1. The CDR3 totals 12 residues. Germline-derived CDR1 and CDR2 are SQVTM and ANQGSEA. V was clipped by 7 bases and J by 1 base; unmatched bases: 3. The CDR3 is CSGRQGNTEAFF. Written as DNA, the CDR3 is TGCAGCGGACGACAGGGGAACACTGAAGCTTTCTTT. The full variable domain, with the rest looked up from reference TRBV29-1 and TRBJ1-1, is SAVISQKPSRDICQRGTSLTIQCQVDSQVTMMFWYRQQPGQSLTLIATANQGSEATYESGFVIDKFPISRPNLTFSTLTVSNMSPEDSSIYLCSGRQGNTEAFFGQGTRLTVV.

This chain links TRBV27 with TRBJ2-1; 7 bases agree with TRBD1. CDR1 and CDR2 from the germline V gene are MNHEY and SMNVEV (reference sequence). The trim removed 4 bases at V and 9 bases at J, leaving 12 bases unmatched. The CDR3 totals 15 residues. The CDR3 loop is CASSSQSRQGREQFF. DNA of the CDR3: TGTGCCAGCAGTTCTCAGAGCCGACAGGGCCGTGAGCAGTTCTTC.